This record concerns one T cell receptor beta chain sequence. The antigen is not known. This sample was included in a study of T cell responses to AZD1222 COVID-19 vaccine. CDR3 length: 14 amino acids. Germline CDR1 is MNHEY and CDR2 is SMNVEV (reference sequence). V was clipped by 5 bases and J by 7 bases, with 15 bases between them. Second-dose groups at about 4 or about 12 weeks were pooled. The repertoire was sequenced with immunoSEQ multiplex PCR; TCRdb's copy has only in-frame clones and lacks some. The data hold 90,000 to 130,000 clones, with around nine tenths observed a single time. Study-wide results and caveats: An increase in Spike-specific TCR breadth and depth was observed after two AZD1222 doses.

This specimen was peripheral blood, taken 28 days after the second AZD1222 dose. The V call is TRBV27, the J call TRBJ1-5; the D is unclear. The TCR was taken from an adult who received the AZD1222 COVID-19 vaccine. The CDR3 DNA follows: TGTGCCAGCAGTCCCTCGGCTGTGGTACAGCCCCAGCATTTT. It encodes CASSPSAVVQPQHF.